A selection of T cell receptor beta chains follows, all from one sample in a study of cytomegalovirus exposure and HLA in healthy donors. Sequencing was performed with immunoSEQ multiplex PCR; in TCRdb, only in-frame clones are kept and a portion is missing. The table has 100,000 to 150,000 clones, around 80% seen once. The sequenced sample was PBMCs. These receptors all come from a woman aged 30 to 39 in good health and CMV-seronegative. The conserved cysteine and the conserved F or W are not part of the CDR3 here. The order of the fields is J gene, V gene, CDR3 protein.

J gene: TRBJ2-1
V gene: TRBV10-3
CDR3 protein: AISPTSTGSEQF

J gene: TRBJ1-4
V gene: TRBV6-1
CDR3 protein: ASSELTEKLF

J gene: TRBJ2-7
V gene: TRBV27
CDR3 protein: ASSITGTGAYEQY

J gene: TRBJ2-2
V gene: TRBV4-1
CDR3 protein: ASSSFQGYDTGELF

J gene: TRBJ2-7
V gene: TRBV7-9
CDR3 protein: SSSYLAGGSIYEQY

J gene: TRBJ2-1
V gene: TRBV6-4
CDR3 protein: ASTDLAGGQRSYNEQF

J gene: TRBJ2-6
V gene: TRBV7-6
CDR3 protein: ASSLDRLSSGANVLT

J gene: TRBJ1-4
V gene: TRBV7-2
CDR3 protein: ASSGALRGEKLF

J gene: TRBJ2-7
V gene: TRBV15
CDR3 protein: ATSSSWTGSSYEQY

J gene: TRBJ1-1
V gene: TRBV18
CDR3 protein: ASSPPSGGHTEAF

J gene: TRBJ1-3
V gene: TRBV19
CDR3 protein: ASSQHSSGNTIY

J gene: TRBJ2-2
V gene: TRBV27
CDR3 protein: ASSLFSLVAGELF

J gene: TRBJ1-1
V gene: TRBV10-3
CDR3 protein: AISAGGLTEAF